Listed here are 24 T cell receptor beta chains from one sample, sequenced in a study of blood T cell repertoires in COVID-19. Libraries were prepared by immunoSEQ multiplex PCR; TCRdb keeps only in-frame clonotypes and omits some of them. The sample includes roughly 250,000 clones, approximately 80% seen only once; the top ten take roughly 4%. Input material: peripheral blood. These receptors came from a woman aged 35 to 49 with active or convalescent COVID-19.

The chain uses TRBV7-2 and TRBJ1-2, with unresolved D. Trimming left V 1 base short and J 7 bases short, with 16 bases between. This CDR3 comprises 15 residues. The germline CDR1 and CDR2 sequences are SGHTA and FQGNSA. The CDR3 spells CASSLVYAGGAGYTF. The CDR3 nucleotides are TGTGCCAGCAGCTTAGTATACGCGGGAGGAGCTGGCTACACCTTC.

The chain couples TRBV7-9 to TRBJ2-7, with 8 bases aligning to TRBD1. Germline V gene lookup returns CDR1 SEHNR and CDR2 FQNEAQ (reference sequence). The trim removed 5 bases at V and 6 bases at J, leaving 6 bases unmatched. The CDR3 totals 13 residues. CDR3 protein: CASSRTGPTEQYV. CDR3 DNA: TGTGCCAGCAGCCGGACAGGGCCCACCGAGCAGTACGTC.

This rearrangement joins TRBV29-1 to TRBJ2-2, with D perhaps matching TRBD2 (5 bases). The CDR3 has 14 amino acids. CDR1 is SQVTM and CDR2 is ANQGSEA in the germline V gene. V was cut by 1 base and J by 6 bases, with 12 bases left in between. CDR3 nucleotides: TGCAGCGTTGAAGTTAGAGGGCCCCCCGGGGAGCTGTTTTTT. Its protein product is CSVEVRGPPGELFF.

This CDR3 reads CASSAVGTGRDTIYF. As DNA, the CDR3 is TGTGCCAGCAGCGCCGTGGGGACAGGGCGGGACACCATATATTTT. This chain links TRBV9 with TRBJ1-3; 9 bases are a match to TRBD1. Losses at the gene ends were 3 bases for V and 8 bases for J; bases not matched to a gene: 9. The CDR3 is made up of 15 amino acids. The germline CDR1 and CDR2 sequences are SGDLS and YYNGEE.

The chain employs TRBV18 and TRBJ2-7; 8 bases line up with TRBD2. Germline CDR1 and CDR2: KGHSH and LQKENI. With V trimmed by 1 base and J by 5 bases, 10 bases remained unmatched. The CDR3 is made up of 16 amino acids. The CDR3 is CASSPRSVGGAHEQYV. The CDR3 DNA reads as TGTGCCAGCTCACCACGTTCGGTCGGGGGGGCCCACGAGCAGTACGTC.

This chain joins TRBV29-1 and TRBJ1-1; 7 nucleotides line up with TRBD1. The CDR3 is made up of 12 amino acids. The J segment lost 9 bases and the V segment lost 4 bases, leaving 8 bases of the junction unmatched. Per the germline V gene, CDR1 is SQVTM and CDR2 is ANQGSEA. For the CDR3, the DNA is TGCAGCGTTGGTGACAGGGACGGCAAAGCTTTCTTT. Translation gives CSVGDRDGKAFF.

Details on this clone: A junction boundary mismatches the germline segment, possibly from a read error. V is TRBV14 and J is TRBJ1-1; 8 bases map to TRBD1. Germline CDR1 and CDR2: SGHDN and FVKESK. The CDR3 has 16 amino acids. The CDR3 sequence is CASSQGQGLIYTEAFF. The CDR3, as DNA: TGTGCCAGCAGTCAAGGACAGGGTCTGATTTACACTGAAGCTTTCTTT.

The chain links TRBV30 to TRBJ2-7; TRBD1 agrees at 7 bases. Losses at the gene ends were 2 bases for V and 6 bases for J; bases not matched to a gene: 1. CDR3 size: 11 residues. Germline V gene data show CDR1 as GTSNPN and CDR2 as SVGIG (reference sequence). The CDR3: CAWSTGVEQYF. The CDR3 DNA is TGTGCCTGGAGTACAGGGGTCGAGCAGTACTTC. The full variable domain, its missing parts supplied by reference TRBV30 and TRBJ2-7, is SQTIHQWPATLVQPVGSPLSLECTVEGTSNPNLYWYRQAAGRGLQLLFYSVGIGQISSEVPQNLSASRPQDRQFILSSKKLLLSDSGFYLCAWSTGVEQYFGPGTRLTVT.

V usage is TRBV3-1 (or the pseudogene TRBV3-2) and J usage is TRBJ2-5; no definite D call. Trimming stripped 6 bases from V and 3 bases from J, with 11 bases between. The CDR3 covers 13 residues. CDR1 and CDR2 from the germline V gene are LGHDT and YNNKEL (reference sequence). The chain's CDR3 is CASREATKETQYF. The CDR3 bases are TGTGCCAGCAGAGAGGCTACTAAAGAGACCCAGTACTTC.

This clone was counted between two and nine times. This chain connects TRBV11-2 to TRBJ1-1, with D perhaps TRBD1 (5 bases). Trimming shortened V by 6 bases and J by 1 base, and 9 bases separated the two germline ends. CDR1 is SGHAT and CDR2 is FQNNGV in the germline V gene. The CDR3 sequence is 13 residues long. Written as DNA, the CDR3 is TGTGCCAGCAGACCTCAGGGGAACACTGAAGCTTTCTTT. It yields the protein CASRPQGNTEAFF.

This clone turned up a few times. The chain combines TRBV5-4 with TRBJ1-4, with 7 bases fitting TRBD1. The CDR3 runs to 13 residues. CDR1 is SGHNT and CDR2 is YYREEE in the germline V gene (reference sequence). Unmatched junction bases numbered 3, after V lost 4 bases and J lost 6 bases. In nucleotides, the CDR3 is TGTGCCAGCAGCACCGACAGGGATGAAAAACTGTTTTTT. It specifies CASSTDRDEKLFF.

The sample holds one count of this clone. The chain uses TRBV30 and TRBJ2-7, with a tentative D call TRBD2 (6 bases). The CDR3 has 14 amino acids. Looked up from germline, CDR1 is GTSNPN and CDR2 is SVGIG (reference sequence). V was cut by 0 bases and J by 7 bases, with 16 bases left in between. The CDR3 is CAWSVPGPGREQYV. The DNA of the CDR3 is TGTGCCTGGAGTGTACCGGGCCCAGGGAGGGAGCAGTACGTC.

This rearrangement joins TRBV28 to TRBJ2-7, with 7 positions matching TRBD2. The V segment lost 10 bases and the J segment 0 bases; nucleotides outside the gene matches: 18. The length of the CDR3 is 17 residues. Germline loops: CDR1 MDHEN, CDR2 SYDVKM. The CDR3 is CATHGGRKRGDSYEQYF. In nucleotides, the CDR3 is TGTGCCACCCACGGGGGACGAAAGCGGGGTGACTCCTACGAGCAGTACTTC.

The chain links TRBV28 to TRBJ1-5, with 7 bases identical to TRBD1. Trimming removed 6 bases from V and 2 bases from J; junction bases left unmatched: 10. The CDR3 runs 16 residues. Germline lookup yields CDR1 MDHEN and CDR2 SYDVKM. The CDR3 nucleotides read TGTGCCAGCAGCTCCGACAGGGCTAAGGGCAATCAGCCCCAGCATTTT. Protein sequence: CASSSDRAKGNQPQHF.

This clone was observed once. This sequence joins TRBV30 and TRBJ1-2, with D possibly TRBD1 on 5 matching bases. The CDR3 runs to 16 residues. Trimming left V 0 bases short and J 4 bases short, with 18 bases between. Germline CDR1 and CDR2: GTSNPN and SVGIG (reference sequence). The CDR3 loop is CAWSVTSRGLVYGYTF. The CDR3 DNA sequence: TGTGCCTGGAGTGTTACCTCAAGGGGTTTGGTCTATGGCTACACCTTC. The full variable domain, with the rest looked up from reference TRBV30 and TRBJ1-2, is SQTIHQWPATLVQPVGSPLSLECTVEGTSNPNLYWYRQAAGRGLQLLFYSVGIGQISSEVPQNLSASRPQDRQFILSSKKLLLSDSGFYLCAWSVTSRGLVYGYTFGSGTRLTVV.

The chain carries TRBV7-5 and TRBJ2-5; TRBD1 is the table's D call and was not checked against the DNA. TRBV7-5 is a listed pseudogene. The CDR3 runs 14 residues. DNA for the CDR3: TGTGTCAGAAGCTTAGGGAGGGGGCCAAAGACCCAGTACTTC. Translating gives CVRSLGRGPKTQYF.

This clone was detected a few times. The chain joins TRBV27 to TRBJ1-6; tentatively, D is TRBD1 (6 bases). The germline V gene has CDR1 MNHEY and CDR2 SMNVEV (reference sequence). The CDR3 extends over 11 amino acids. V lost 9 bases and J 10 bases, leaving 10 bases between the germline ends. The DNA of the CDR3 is TGTGCCAGATCAGGGGAATCACCCCTCCACTTT. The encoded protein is CARSGESPLHF.

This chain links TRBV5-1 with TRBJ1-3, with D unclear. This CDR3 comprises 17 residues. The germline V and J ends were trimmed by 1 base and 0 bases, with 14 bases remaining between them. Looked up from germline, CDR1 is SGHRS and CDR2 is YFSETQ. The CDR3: CASSLRPAASSGNTIYF. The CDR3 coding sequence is TGCGCCAGCAGCTTGCGTCCGGCAGCGAGCTCTGGAAACACCATATATTTT.

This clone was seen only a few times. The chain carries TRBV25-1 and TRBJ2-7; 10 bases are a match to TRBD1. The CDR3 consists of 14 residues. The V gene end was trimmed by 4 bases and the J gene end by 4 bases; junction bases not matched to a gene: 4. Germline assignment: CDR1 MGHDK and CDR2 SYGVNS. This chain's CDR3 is CASSAGTGAYEQYV. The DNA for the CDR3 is TGTGCCAGCAGTGCCGGGACAGGGGCTTACGAGCAGTACGTC.

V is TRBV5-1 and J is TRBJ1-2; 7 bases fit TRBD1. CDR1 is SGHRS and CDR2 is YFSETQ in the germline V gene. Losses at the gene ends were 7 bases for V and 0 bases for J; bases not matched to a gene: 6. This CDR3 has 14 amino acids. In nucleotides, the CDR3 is TGCGCCAGCGCCCGGGACAGCCCTAACTATGGCTACACCTTC. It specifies CASARDSPNYGYTF.

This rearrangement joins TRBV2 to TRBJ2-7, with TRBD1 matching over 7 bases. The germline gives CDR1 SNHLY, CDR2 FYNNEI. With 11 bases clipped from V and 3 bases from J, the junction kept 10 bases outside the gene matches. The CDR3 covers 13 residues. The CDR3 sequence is CAFSRDRYYEQYF. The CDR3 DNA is TGTGCCTTTTCCCGGGACAGATACTACGAGCAGTACTTC.

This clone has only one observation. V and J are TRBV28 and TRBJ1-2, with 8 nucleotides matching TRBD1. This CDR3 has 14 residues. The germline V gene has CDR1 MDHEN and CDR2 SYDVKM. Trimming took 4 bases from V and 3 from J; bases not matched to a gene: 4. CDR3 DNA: TGTGCCAGCAGTTCGGGACAGGATTACTATGGCTACACCTTC. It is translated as CASSSGQDYYGYTF.

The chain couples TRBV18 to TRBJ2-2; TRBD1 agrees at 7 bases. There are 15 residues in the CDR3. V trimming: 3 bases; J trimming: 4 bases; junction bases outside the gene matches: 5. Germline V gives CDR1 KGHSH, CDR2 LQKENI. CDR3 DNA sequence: TGTGCCAGCTCACCTACAGGGGCTGGCACCGGGGAGCTGTTTTTT. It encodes CASSPTGAGTGELFF.

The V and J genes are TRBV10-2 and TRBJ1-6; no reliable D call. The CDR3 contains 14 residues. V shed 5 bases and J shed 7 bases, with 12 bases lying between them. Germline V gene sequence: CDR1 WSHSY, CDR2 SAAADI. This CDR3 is CASSSILENSPLHF. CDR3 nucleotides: TGCGCCAGCAGTAGTATCTTGGAGAATTCACCCCTCCACTTT.